This T cell receptor beta chain was captured in a study of T-cell reconstitution after alpha-beta-depleted transplantation in children. The trim removed 5 bases at V and 11 bases at J, leaving 4 bases unmatched. This CDR3 has 12 amino acids. The germline V gene encodes CDR1 MNHEY and CDR2 SVGAGI. The library targeted TCRbeta and was prepared with unique molecular identifiers. TCRdb fed the PCR reads into MiXCR, producing one record per CDR3 protein. The table lists 490,000 or so distinct CDR3 sequences, roughly an eighth of them singletons. The receptor's source is a human donor who donated a stem cell graft to a child with combined immunodeficiency. The rearrangement links TRBV6-5 to TRBJ2-1; TRBD1 matches 9 bases. Sample: PBMCs from the stem cell graft donor, taken from the stem cell graft. The CDR3 bases are TGTGCCAGCAGTCGGACAGGGGATCAGCAGTTCTTC. Amino acids: CASSRTGDQQFF.